Below, one T cell receptor beta chain is given with its context. The data are from a study of blood T cell repertoires in COVID-19. About the study: T cells, B-cell-depleted T cells, or PBMCs supplied cDNA or gDNA.

In the source study's methods: Quantification of nucleated cells was approximated via reference gene primer amplification. Generated by immunoSEQ multiplex PCR, the TCRdb table keeps only in-frame clones and is missing some. V and J calls plus clone size are reproduced from that table; the DNA served to infer D and trimming. The sample has over 60,000 clones, around 83% seen once. The ends lost 3 bases at V and 2 bases at J; junction bases unmatched: 3. The CDR3 is made up of 15 amino acids. The germline V gene encodes CDR1 MNHEY and CDR2 SMNVEV (reference sequence). The sample consisted of peripheral blood. The TCR comes from a woman of 80 years or more with active or convalescent COVID-19. The rearrangement joins TRBV27 to TRBJ2-5, with TRBD2 identical over 10 bases. The CDR3 is CASSFSGGPQETQYF. CDR3 nucleotide sequence: TGTGCCAGCAGTTTTAGCGGGGGGCCGCAAGAGACCCAGTACTTC.